The 5 T cell receptor beta chains listed next were all sequenced from one sample in a study of radiotherapy plus CTLA-4 blockade in lung cancer. The data were produced by immunoSEQ multiplex PCR, yet TCRdb's version contains in-frame clones alone and is incomplete. The table lists roughly 45,000 clones, 50% to 70% of them singletons. Sequenced material: peripheral blood, taken from a patient treated with radiotherapy plus ipilimumab. These receptors originate from a human donor with non-small cell lung cancer who had a partial response to radiotherapy plus ipilimumab.

V gene TRBV14 combines with J gene TRBJ2-7, with D possibly TRBD1 on 5 matching bases. V was pared by 0 bases and J by 1 base, with 10 bases between. Germline V gives CDR1 SGHDN, CDR2 FVKESK. The CDR3 covers 15 residues. CDR3 loop: CASSQEWGPSYEQYF. The CDR3 DNA follows: TGTGCCAGCAGCCAAGAATGGGGCCCATCCTACGAGCAGTACTTC.

The chain employs TRBV19 and TRBJ1-1, with D perhaps TRBD1 (5 bases). The CDR3 consists of 15 residues. Deletions cut 4 bases from V and 4 bases from J, with 16 bases between. Germline V gene sequence: CDR1 LNHDA, CDR2 SQIVND (reference sequence). CDR3 in amino acids: CASSTKIQGGTEAFF. The DNA for the CDR3 is TGTGCCAGTAGTACAAAAATCCAGGGTGGCACTGAAGCTTTCTTT.

The rearrangement links TRBV4-3 to TRBJ2-1, with TRBD2 as a possible D gene (7 bases). CDR1 and CDR2 (germline): LGHNA, YSLEER. Trimming shortened V by 0 bases and J by 3 bases, and 15 bases separated the two germline ends. The CDR3 runs to 17 residues. CDR3 DNA sequence: TGCGCCAGCAGCCAAGAAAGACGGGGGGCTCTCTACAATGAGCAGTTCTTC. Translation gives CASSQERRGALYNEQFF.

The genes are TRBV5-6 and TRBJ2-7; tentatively, D is TRBD2 (6 bases). Trimming took off 7 bases at V and 4 bases at J, with 21 bases between the two ends. CDR3 size: 15 residues. Germline V gene sequence: CDR1 SGHDT, CDR2 YYEEEE. CDR3 region: CASAEGLASQYEQYF. The CDR3, as DNA: TGTGCCAGCGCCGAAGGGCTAGCGTCCCAGTACGAGCAGTACTTC.

The gene calls are TRBV5-1 and TRBJ2-7, with TRBD2 matching over 12 bases. The CDR3 runs to 16 residues. V lost 0 bases and J lost 7; bases outside the gene matches: 8. CDR1 and CDR2 (germline): SGHRS, YFSETQ. The CDR3 protein is CASSLGLAGGAGEQYF. The CDR3 DNA is TGCGCCAGCAGCTTGGGTCTAGCGGGAGGGGCTGGGGAGCAGTACTTC.